This T cell receptor (beta chain) came from a study of T cells in Graves' hyperthyroidism and ophthalmopathy (dated by TCRdb to between 2019 and 2020). Describing the broader study: Peripheral blood was sampled at the time of initial diagnosis, prior to any treatment. TCR Vbeta CDR3 sequencing of some 140 peripheral blood samples (43 ophthalmopathy, some 75 hyperthyroidism and roughly 17 progressor patients) is reported in the paper. Prospective prediction of ophthalmopathy was tested in an independent validation cohort consisting of some 20 hyperthyroidism patients and around 17 patients who later progressed to ophthalmopathy. Thyroid tissue and blood T-cell repertoires from six or seven Graves' hyperthyroidism patients were also compared in the study. Following sampling, methimazole starting at 30 mg daily was given to hyperthyroidism patients, and high-dose intravenous methylprednisolone was given to ophthalmopathy patients. TCR V-J signatures able to tell the groups apart were searched for in a discovery cohort of 100 patients, of whom under 45 had Graves' ophthalmopathy and 57 had stable Graves' hyperthyroidism. The approximately 95 discovery patients were divided at random into training and test sets in a 7:3 ratio.

The TCR beta CDR3 regions were amplified from the RNA transcripts. The TCR CDR3 was subjected to a first round of RT-PCR using the HTBI primer set and the Qiagen OneStep RT-PCR kit. The libraries were constructed in a second round of multiplex PCR and then size-selected and purified. Paired-end sequencing of the libraries was performed with 100 bp reads on an Illumina HiSeq2000. The original pipeline was this. SOAPnuke was used to process the raw data, with reads discarded if the reads contained adapters or uncalled bases, had a mean Phred below 15, or lacked an exact constant-primer or identifier match. COPE v1.2.5 was used to merge the high-quality paired reads, and each unique nucleotide sequence was defined as a clonotype. MiTCR v1.1 was used to align the clonotypes against IMGT TRBV, TRBD and TRBJ reference segments. The analysis was restricted to V-J combinations with a frequency above 0.0001, which together covered around 99% of the repertoires. A TCS score was defined as the ratio between F50 (clonal expansion) and ExV (chaos), using BLOSUM62-based TCRdist between CDR3 peptides within each V-J. Welch's t-statistics and random forest reduced fewer than 550 V-J features to 10 to 15, which were used in a naive Bayes classifier (R e1071). The public reads were reprocessed in TCRdb via fastp at Q25 and MiXCR, keeping in-frame beta chains. Rows are combined by CDR3 protein, so each entry shows the most common genes and DNA. TCRdb, not the original authors, processed these V and J calls. The sample table holds about 350,000 distinct CDR3 sequences, of which about 15% were seen once. The ten top clones hold 20% to 25% of the sample.

A patient counted as having stable Graves' hyperthyroidism if no progression to ophthalmopathy occurred over 18 months of follow-up. Hyperthyroidism patients were aged 18 to 65 years and newly diagnosed, with disease duration of less than 2 months. Patients with uncontrolled infections, other autoimmune diseases, pregnancy or lactation were excluded. Diagnoses were based on clinical symptoms, serum thyroxine and TRAb, thyroid ultrasound and orbital computed tomography. PBMCs were separated from 10 ml of fresh peripheral blood using Ficoll-Paque density gradient centrifugation. Total RNA was extracted with Trizol reagent, and quality was checked on an Agilent 2100 Bioanalyzer. This clonotype came up many times. Its target antigen remains unknown. Base quality data are lacking; no much larger clone is found one base away. Broad study findings and their caveats: No statistical method was used to set the sample size in advance, and investigators knew the group allocation. Most expanded thyroid clonotypes (frequency above 0.001) were also found in blood, which suggests that blood repertoires may mirror thyroid immune responses. A 13 V-J signature model separated ophthalmopathy from stable hyperthyroidism, with approximately 86% sensitivity and just under 84% specificity in cross-validation and 80%/75% in testing. During validation, the model predicted progression to ophthalmopathy a median of around six months ahead of onset, with approximately 70% sensitivity and under 85% specificity.

This clonotype originated in a woman under 40 with Graves' hyperthyroidism. The sample was blood.

At the DNA level, the sequence is TGTGCCAGCAGGACTGGGACAGGCTTGGGCAATCAGCCCCAGCATTTT. Its protein product is CASRTGTGLGNQPQHF. The chain is encoded by TRBV27 joined to TRBJ1-5, with 8 middle bases fitting TRBD1. V is cut back by 6 bases and J by 2 bases, with 9 bases in the junction unmatched. CDR1 is given as MNHEY and CDR2 as SMNVEV, both from the germline V gene (reference sequence). Its CDR3 holds 16 amino acids, cysteine through phenylalanine. Solely the CDR3 DNA is kept, with 48 bases framed from the first base.